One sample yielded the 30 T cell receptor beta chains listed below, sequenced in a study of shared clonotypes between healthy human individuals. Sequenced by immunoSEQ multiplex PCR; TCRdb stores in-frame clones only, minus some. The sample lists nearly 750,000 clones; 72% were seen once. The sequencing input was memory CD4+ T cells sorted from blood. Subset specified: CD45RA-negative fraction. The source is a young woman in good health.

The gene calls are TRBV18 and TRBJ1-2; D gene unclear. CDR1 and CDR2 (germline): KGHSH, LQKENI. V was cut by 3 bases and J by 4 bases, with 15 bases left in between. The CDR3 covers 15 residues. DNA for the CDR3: TGTGCCAGCTCACCCGTTCCCGGAATATCCTATGGCTACACCTTC. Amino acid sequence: CASSPVPGISYGYTF.

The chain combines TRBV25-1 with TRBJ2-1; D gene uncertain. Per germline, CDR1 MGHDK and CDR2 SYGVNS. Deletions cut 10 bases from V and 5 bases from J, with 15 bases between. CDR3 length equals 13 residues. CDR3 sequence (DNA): TGTGCCACTTACTCGTCTTCAGACAATGAGCAGTTCTTC. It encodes CATYSSSDNEQFF.

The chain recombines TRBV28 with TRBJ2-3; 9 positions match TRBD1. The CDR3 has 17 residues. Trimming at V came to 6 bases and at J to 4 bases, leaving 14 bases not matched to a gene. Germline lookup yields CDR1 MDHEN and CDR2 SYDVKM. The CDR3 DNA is TGTGCCAGCAGCCCCCAAGTTGGGACAGGGAGGTCAGATACGCAGTATTTT. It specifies CASSPQVGTGRSDTQYF.

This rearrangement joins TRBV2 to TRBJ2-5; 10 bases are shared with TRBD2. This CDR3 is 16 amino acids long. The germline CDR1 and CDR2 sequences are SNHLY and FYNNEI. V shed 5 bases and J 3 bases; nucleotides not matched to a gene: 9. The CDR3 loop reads CASSLGLAANKETQYF. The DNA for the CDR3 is TGTGCCAGCAGTCTCGGACTAGCGGCGAATAAAGAGACCCAGTACTTC.

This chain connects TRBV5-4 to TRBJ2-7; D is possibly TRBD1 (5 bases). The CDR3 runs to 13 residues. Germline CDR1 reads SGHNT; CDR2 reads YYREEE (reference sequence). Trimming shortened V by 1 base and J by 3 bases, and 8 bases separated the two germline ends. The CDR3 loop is CASSLNRFYEQYF. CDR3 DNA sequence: TGTGCCAGCAGCTTGAACAGGTTCTACGAGCAGTACTTC.

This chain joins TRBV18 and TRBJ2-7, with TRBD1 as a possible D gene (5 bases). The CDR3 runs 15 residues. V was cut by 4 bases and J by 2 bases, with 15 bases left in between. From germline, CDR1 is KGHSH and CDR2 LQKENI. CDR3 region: CASSRSVDSPYEQYF. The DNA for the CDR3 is TGTGCCAGCTCACGTTCCGTAGACAGCCCCTACGAGCAGTACTTC.

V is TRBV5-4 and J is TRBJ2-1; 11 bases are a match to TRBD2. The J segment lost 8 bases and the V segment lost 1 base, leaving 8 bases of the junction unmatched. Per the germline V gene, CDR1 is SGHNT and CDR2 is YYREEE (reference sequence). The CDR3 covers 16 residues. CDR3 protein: CASSLLAGGTGYEQFF. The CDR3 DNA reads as TGTGCCAGCAGCTTGTTAGCGGGAGGGACGGGGTATGAGCAGTTCTTC. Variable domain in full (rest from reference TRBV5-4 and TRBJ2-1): ETGVTQSPTHLIKTRGQQVTLRCSSQSGHNTVSWYQQALGQGPQFIFQYYREEENGRGNFPPRFSGLQFPNYSSELNVNALELDDSALYLCASSLLAGGTGYEQFFGPGTRLTVL.

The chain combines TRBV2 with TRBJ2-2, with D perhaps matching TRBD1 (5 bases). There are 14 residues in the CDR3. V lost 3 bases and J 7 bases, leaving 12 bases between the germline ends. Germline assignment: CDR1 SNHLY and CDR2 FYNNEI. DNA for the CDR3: TGTGCCAGCAGTGAGCAGGGAACGGGCGGGGAGCTGTTTTTT. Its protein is CASSEQGTGGELFF.

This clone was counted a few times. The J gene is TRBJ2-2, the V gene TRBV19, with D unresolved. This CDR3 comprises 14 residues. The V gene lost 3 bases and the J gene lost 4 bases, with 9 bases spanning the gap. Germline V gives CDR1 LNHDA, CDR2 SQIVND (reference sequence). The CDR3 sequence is CASSIRQTTGELFF. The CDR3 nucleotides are TGTGCCAGTAGTATCCGGCAGACCACCGGGGAGCTGTTTTTT.

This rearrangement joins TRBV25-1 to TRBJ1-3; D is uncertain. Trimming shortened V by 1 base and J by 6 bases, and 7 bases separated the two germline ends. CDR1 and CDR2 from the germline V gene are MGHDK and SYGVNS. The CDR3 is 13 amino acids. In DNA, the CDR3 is TGTGCCAGCAGTGAATTGAGTGCAAACACCATATATTTT. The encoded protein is CASSELSANTIYF.

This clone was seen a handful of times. This CDR3 is CASSVALGWYGYTF. The DNA for the CDR3 is TGTGCCAGCAGCGTAGCCCTGGGTTGGTATGGCTACACCTTC. V usage is TRBV9 and J usage is TRBJ1-2; D not resolved. This CDR3 contains 14 residues. Germline CDR1 SGDLS, CDR2 YYNGEE. Trimming cost V 0 bases and J 5 bases, with 11 bases left between them.

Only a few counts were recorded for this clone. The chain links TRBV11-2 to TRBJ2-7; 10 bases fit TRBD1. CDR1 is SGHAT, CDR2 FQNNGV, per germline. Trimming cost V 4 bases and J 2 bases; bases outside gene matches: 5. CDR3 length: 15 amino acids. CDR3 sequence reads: CASSSTGTGAYEQYF. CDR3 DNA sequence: TGTGCCAGCAGCTCAACCGGGACAGGGGCCTACGAGCAGTACTTC.

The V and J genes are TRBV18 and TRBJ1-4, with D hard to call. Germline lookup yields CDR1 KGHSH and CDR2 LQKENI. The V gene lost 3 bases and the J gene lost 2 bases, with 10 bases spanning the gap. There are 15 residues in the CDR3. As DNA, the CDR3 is TGTGCCAGCTCACCCGTTGACGGCACTAATGAAAAACTGTTTTTT. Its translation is CASSPVDGTNEKLFF.

CDR3 DNA: TGTGCCAGCAGCCGGGGACAGATCTATGGCTACACCTTC. Its translation is CASSRGQIYGYTF. This chain links TRBV9 with TRBJ1-2, with TRBD1 matching over 7 bases. There are 13 residues in the CDR3. Germline V gene data show CDR1 as SGDLS and CDR2 as YYNGEE. With V trimmed by 4 bases and J by 4 bases, 4 bases remained unmatched.

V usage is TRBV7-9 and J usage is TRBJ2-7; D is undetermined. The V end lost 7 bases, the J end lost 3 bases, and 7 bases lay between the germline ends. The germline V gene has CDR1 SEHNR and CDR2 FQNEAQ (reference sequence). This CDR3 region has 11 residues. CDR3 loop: CASTTIYEQYF. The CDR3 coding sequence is TGTGCCAGCACCACCATCTACGAGCAGTACTTC.

The CDR3 region has the DNA TGTGCCAGCAGTCCCCGGGAGGGGAGCTCCTACAATGAGCAGTTCTTC. Protein: CASSPREGSSYNEQFF. The V and J genes are TRBV28 and TRBJ2-1, with TRBD2 matching over 8 bases. The V gene end was trimmed by 5 bases and the J gene end by 0 bases; junction bases not matched to a gene: 6. From germline, CDR1 is MDHEN and CDR2 SYDVKM. This CDR3 comprises 16 residues.

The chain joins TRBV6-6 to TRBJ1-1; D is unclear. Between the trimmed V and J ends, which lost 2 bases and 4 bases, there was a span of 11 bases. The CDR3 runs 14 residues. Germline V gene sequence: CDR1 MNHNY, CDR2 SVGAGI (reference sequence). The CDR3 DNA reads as TGTGCCAGCAGTTACCTCTCCGCCCCCACTGAAGCTTTCTTT. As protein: CASSYLSAPTEAFF.

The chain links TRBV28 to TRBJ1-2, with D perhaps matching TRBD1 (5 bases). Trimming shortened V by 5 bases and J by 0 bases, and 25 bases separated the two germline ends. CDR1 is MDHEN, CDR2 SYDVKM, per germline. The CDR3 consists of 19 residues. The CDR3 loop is CASSQSRQPIGFANYGYTF. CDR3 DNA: TGTGCCAGCAGTCAATCCCGACAGCCGATAGGGTTCGCTAACTATGGCTACACCTTC.

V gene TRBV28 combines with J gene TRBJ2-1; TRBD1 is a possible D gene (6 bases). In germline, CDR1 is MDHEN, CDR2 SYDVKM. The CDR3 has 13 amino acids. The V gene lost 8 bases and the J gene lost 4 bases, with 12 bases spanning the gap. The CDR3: CASLDRNYNEQFF. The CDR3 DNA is TGTGCCAGCCTGGACAGAAATTACAATGAGCAGTTCTTC. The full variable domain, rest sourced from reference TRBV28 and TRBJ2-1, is DVKVTQSSRYLVKRTGEKVFLECVQDMDHENMFWYRQDPGLGLRLIYFSYDVKMKEKGDIPEGYSVSREKKERFSLILESASTNQTSMYLCASLDRNYNEQFFGPGTRLTVL.

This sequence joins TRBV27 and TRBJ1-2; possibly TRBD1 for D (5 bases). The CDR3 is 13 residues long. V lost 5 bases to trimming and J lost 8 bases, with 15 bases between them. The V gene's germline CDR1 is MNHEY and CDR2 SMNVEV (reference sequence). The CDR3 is CASSPVPRAGYTF. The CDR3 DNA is TGTGCCAGCAGTCCCGTTCCCAGGGCCGGCTACACCTTC.

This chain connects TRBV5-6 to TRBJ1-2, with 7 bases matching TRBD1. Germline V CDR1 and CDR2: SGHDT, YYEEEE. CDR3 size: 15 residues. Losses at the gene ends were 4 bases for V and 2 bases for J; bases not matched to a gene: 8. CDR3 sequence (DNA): TGTGCCAGCAGCGGTAGGACAGGAGAGAACTATGGCTACACCTTC. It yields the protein CASSGRTGENYGYTF.

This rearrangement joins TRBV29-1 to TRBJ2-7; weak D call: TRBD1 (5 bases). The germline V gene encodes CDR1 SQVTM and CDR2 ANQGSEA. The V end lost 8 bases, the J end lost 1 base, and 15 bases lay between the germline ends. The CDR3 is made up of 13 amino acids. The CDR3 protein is CSSTGVGSYEQYF. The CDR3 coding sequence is TGCAGCTCTACAGGCGTGGGGTCCTACGAGCAGTACTTC.

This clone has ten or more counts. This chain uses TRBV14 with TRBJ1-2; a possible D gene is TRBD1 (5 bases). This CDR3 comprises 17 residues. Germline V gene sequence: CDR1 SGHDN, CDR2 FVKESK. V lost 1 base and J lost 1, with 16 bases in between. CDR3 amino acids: CASSQGRSSGDNYGYTF. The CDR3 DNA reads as TGTGCCAGCAGCCAAGGCAGGAGTTCGGGGGATAACTATGGCTACACCTTC.

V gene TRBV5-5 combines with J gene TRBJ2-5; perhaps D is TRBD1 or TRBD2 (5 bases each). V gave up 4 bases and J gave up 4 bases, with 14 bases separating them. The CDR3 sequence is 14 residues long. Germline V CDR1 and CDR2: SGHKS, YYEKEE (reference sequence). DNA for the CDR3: TGTGCCAGCAGCACCGGGACCCTACTAGAGACCCAGTACTTC. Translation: CASSTGTLLETQYF.

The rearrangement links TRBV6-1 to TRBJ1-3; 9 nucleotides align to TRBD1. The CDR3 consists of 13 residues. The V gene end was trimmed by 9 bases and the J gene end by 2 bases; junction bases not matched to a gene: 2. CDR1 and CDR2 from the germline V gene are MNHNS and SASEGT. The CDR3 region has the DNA TGTGCCAGTGACAGGGGGACTGGAAACACCATATATTTT. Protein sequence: CASDRGTGNTIYF.

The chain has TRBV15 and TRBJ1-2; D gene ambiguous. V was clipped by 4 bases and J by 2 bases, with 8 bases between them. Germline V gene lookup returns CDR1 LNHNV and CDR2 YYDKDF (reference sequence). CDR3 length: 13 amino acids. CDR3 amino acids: CATSINVNYGYTF. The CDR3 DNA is TGTGCCACCAGCATTAACGTAAACTATGGCTACACCTTC.

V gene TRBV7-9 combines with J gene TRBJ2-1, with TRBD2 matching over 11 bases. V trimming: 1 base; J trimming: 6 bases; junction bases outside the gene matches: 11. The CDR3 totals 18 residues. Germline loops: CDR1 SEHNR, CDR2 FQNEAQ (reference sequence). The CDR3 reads CASSLGASGGRRINEQFF. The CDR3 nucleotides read TGTGCCAGCAGCTTAGGGGCTAGCGGGGGGAGGCGTATCAATGAGCAGTTCTTC.

The CDR3 loop is CASSQFTGETQYF. The CDR3 coding sequence is TGCGCCAGCAGCCAATTTACTGGCGAGACCCAGTACTTC. The rearrangement joins TRBV4-1 to TRBJ2-5; D is unresolved. The CDR3 runs to 13 residues. V was cut by 2 bases and J by 5 bases, with 9 bases left in between. Germline V gene sequence: CDR1 MGHRA, CDR2 YSYEKL.

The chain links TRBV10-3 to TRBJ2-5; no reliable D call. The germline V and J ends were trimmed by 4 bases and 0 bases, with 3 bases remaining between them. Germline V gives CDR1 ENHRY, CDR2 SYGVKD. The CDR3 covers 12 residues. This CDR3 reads CAISAYQETQYF. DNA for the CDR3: TGTGCCATCAGTGCGTACCAAGAGACCCAGTACTTC.

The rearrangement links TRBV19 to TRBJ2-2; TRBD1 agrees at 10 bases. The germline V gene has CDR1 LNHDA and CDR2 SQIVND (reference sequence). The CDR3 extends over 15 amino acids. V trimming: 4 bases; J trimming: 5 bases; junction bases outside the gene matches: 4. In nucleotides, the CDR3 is TGTGCCAGTAGTACGGGACAGGGGAGAACCGGGGAGCTGTTTTTT. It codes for CASSTGQGRTGELFF.